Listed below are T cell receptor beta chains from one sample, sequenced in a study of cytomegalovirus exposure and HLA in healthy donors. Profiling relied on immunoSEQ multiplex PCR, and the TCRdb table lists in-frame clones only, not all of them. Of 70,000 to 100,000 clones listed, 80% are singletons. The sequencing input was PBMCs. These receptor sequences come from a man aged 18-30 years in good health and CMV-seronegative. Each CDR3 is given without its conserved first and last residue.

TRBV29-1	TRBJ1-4	SVAGQPNEKLF
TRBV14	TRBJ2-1	ASSHTAWRYNEQF
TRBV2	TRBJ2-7	ASSEAEPYEQY
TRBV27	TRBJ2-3	ASSWVTSRRDTQY
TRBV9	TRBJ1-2	ASSVDGSPVYGYT
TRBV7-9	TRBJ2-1	ASSNRALEEQF
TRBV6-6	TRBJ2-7	ASSPGTGGSYEQY
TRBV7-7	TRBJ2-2	ASSLETGLTGELF
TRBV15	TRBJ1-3	ATSRSRTGEDTIY
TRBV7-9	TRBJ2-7	ASSSLDRGTYEQY
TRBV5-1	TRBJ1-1	ASSLSLGTGNTEAF
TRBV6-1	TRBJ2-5	ASSEGTRVAAQY
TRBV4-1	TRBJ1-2	ASSHGQGNYGYT
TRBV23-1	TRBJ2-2	ASSPFHADSGQLSEELF
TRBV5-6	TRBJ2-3	ASSLGPLADSTDTQY
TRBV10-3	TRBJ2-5	APKGGGEETQY
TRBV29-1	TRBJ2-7	SGQADSYEQY
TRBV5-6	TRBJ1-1	ASSPAGGHSYEAF
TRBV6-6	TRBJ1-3	ASSYGTVSGNTIY
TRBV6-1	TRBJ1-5	ASSDRDRGLKQPQH
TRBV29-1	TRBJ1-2	SVGDSRYGYT
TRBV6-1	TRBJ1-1	ASTPSRRAEAF
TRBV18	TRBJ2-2	ASSPGRGFTGELF
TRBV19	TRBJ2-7	ASSISGGGSYEQY
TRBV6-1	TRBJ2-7	ASRPPGQGTYEQY
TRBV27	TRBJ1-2	ASRSQGGYYGYT
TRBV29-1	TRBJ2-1	SVGRLDGEQF
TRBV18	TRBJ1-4	ASSPLQGKANEKLF
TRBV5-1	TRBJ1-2	ASSSLGEGYGYT
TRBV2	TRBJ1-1	ASSPNPARDTEAF
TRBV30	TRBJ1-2	AWSVHRGNYGYT
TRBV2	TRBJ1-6	ASSEEGPYNSPLH
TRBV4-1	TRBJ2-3	ASSQASGGPDTQY
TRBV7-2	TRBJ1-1	ASSPYRAEAF
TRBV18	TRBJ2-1	ASSPPRAAQGSSYNEQF
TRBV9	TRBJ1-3	ASSTYQTGEYGSGNTIY
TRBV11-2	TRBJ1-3	ASSSRGFGNTIY
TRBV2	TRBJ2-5	ARSRQGEETQY
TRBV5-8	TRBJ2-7	ASSSAMNREYEQY
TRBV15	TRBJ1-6	ATSVGGHSYNSPLH
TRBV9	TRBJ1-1	ASSLSQGNTEAF
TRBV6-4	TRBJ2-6	ASSVSGNSGANVLT
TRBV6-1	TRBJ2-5	ASSLQGLQY
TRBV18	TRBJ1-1	ASSPQGLLGNTEAF